The rows below give T cell receptor beta chains drawn from one sample of a study of blood T cells in healthy people across ages. TCRdb fed the 5' RACE reads into MiXCR, producing one record per CDR3 protein. The sample lists about 970,000 distinct CDR3 sequences; 51% were seen once. The specimen sequenced was blood. The receptor source for this set is a woman aged 60-75 years in good health. CDR3s include the opening cysteine and the closing phenylalanine or tryptophan. Each record gives: V gene, D gene, clone size, J gene, CDR3 protein, CDR3 DNA. D genes are given only for firm matches. A row's size may be missing; if present it is once, few, many or a size class.

>TRBV20-1|-|-|TRBJ1-2
CSARGGGHGYTF
TGCAGTGCTAGAGGAGGCGGACATGGCTACACCTTC
>TRBV6-5|-|-|TRBJ2-7
CATKLGEWYEQYF
TGTGCCACTAAGCTGGGGGAGTGGTACGAGCAGTACTTC
>TRBV20-1|TRBD2|-|TRBJ2-1
CSAPRLAGVRSYNVQFF
TGCAGTGCTCCCCGACTAGCGGGAGTCCGGTCCTACAATGTGCAGTTCTTC
>TRBV3-1|TRBD2|few|TRBJ2-7
CASSQVRGRAGEQYF
TGTGCCAGCAGCCAAGTCCGGGGGAGGGCCGGCGAGCAGTACTTC
>TRBV5-1|TRBD2|-|TRBJ2-1
CASSFRLAGGYNEQFF
TGCGCCAGCAGCTTCCGACTAGCGGGAGGCTACAATGAGCAGTTCTTC
>TRBV29-1|-|-|TRBJ2-3
CSVVRLTSTDTQYF
TGCAGCGTTGTCAGACTAACAAGCACAGATACGCAGTATTTT
>TRBV30|-|once|TRBJ2-3
CAWSKGARDTQYF
TGTGCCTGGAGTAAAGGAGCCCGAGATACGCAGTATTTT
>TRBV6-2/TRBV6-3|-|-|TRBJ2-7
CAHGQPPYEQYF
TGTGCCCACGGACAGCCTCCCTACGAGCAGTACTTC
>TRBV21-1|-|-|TRBJ2-7
CASSKGKGSYEQYF
TGTGCCAGCAGCAAAGGGAAGGGTTCCTACGAGCAGTACTTC
>TRBV5-1|-|once|TRBJ2-5
CASSVDSPYNEQYF
TGCGCCAGCAGCGTGGACAGTCCCTACAATGAGCAGTACTTC
>TRBV6-2/TRBV6-3|TRBD2|-|TRBJ2-5
CASQGSGLAGVQYF
TGTGCCAGCCAGGGATCTGGACTAGCGGGAGTTCAGTACTTC
>TRBV14|TRBD1|once|TRBJ2-3
CASSHAGGYADTQYF
TGTGCCAGCAGCCATGCAGGGGGCTATGCAGATACGCAGTATTTT
>TRBV11-1|-|few|TRBJ2-3
CASSLAGRLTDTQYF
TGTGCCAGCAGCTTAGCGGGGAGACTCACAGATACGCAGTATTTT
>TRBV4-1|TRBD2|-|TRBJ2-1
CASSPGTSGRSYNEQFF
TGCGCCAGCAGCCCGGGGACTAGCGGGAGGTCCTACAATGAGCAGTTCTTC
>TRBV28|-|-|TRBJ2-7
CASRAFYEQYF
TGTGCCAGCAGGGCCTTCTACGAGCAGTACTTC
>TRBV12-3/TRBV12-4|-|-|TRBJ2-5
CASSLAWAGRTSETQYF
TGTGCCAGCAGTTTAGCTTGGGCAGGACGAACCTCAGAGACCCAGTACTTC
>TRBV29-1|-|few|TRBJ2-5
CSVEVSGVETQYF
TGCAGCGTTGAAGTATCGGGGGTAGAGACCCAGTACTTC
>TRBV9|-|once|TRBJ1-2
CASSVVPDFYGYTF
TGTGCCAGCAGCGTAGTTCCGGATTTTTATGGCTACACCTTC
>TRBV29-1|TRBD1|-|TRBJ2-1
CSAHRGEQFF
TGCAGCGCCCACAGGGGAGAGCAGTTCTTC
>TRBV20-1|-|few|TRBJ2-1
CSARLAQGYNEQFF
TGCAGTGCTAGGCTAGCGCAAGGCTACAATGAGCAGTTCTTC
>TRBV6-5|TRBD2|-|TRBJ2-1
CASSSGTSGDTEQFF
TGTGCCAGCAGTTCCGGGACTAGCGGGGATACCGAGCAGTTCTTC
>TRBV6-7|-|-|TRBJ1-1
CASSYSISTEAFF
TGTGCCAGCAGTTACTCGATTTCGACTGAAGCTTTCTTT
>TRBV25-1|-|-|TRBJ2-3
CASSDLLGEAGTDTQYF
TGTGCCAGCAGTGACTTGCTGGGGGAGGCTGGAACAGATACGCAGTATTTT
>TRBV2|-|once|TRBJ1-1
CASRKVTTEAFF
TGTGCCAGCAGGAAGGTCACCACTGAAGCTTTCTTT
>TRBV27|-|few|TRBJ2-7
CASFGPFAYEQYF
TGTGCCAGCTTCGGACCCTTTGCGTACGAGCAGTACTTC
>TRBV6-2/TRBV6-3|TRBD2|many|TRBJ2-5
CASSHGLAQETQYF
TGTGCCAGCAGTCACGGACTAGCCCAAGAGACCCAGTACTTC
>TRBV18|-|many|TRBJ2-3
CASSPTSTDTQYF
TGTGCCAGCTCACCAACTAGCACAGATACGCAGTATTTT
>TRBV12-3/TRBV12-4|-|few|TRBJ2-3
CASSPIPGSEVGDTQYF
TGTGCCAGCTCACCCATCCCCGGCTCCGAGGTAGGAGATACGCAGTATTTT
>TRBV29-1|-|few|TRBJ1-1
CSALGGTEAFF
TGCAGCGCCCTCGGGGGCACTGAAGCTTTCTTT
>TRBV5-6|TRBD1|few|TRBJ2-7
CASGMGQGFNEQYF
TGTGCCAGCGGCATGGGACAGGGGTTTAACGAGCAGTACTTC
>TRBV2|TRBD1|few|TRBJ2-3
CAGTGQYSDTQYF
TGTGCCGGCACGGGACAGTATTCAGATACGCAGTATTTT
>TRBV20-1|TRBD1|-|TRBJ1-6
CSATGTENSPLHF
TGCAGTGCTACAGGGACAGAAAATTCACCCCTCCACTTT
>TRBV3-1|TRBD2|-|TRBJ2-3
CASSQASRLAGGPDTQYF
TGTGCCAGCAGCCAAGCCTCACGACTAGCGGGAGGACCAGATACGCAGTATTTT
>TRBV20-1|-|-|TRBJ2-4
CSAQHPRTDITAWNIGIQYF
TGCAGTGCCCAACACCCTAGGACAGACATAACGGCTTGGAATATTGGCATTCAGTACTTC
>TRBV5-6|-|-|TRBJ1-2
CASSLTPGYYGYTF
TGTGCCAGCAGCTTAACCCCAGGGTACTATGGCTACACCTTC
>TRBV7-3|TRBD2|many|TRBJ2-3
CASSDRPTSGTDTQYF
TGTGCCAGCAGTGACCGCCCGACTAGCGGCACAGATACGCAGTATTTT
>TRBV3-1|-|few|TRBJ1-5
CASSQIIRFNQPQHF
TGTGCCAGCAGCCAAATAATCAGGTTCAATCAGCCCCAGCATTTT
>TRBV4-3|-|few|TRBJ2-1
CASSQETAVAYNEQFF
TGCGCCAGCAGCCAAGAGACCGCCGTCGCCTACAATGAGCAGTTCTTC
>TRBV20-1|-|few|TRBJ2-7
CSATEDQNSYEQYF
TGCAGTGCTACGGAAGACCAAAACTCCTACGAGCAGTACTTC
>TRBV2|-|-|TRBJ2-5
CASSEVVGTQYF
TGTGCCAGCAGTGAAGTGGTAGGGACCCAGTACTTC
>TRBV20-1|TRBD2|-|TRBJ2-1
CSARGYAGGPSDEQFF
TGCAGTGCTAGAGGTTACGCGGGAGGGCCCTCGGATGAGCAGTTCTTC
>TRBV3-1|-|few|TRBJ1-2
CASSQDWQTFYGYTF
TGTGCCAGCAGCCAAGATTGGCAGACATTTTATGGCTACACCTTC
>TRBV6-1|-|-|TRBJ2-3
CASSEAREGKGADTQYF
TGTGCCAGCAGTGAAGCGCGAGAGGGGAAGGGCGCAGATACGCAGTATTTT
>TRBV18|TRBD1|-|TRBJ2-7
CASSQIGQGGYEQYF
TGTGCCAGCTCACAGATAGGACAGGGTGGATACGAGCAGTACTTC
>TRBV7-8|TRBD1|-|TRBJ2-1
CASSFHLSGQGAAGEQFF
TGTGCCAGCAGCTTTCATTTATCGGGACAGGGGGCTGCAGGAGAGCAGTTCTTC
>TRBV7-9|-|many|TRBJ2-7
CASSLAREQYF
TGTGCCAGCAGTTTAGCCCGGGAGCAGTACTTC
>TRBV2|-|few|TRBJ1-2
CASSDGGTLEALGGYTF
TGTGCCAGCAGTGACGGCGGGACCCTGGAGGCTTTAGGTGGCTACACCTTC
>TRBV28|-|-|TRBJ1-5
CAGRSQDSNQPQHF
TGTGCCGGCAGGTCACAGGATAGCAATCAGCCCCAGCATTTT
>TRBV7-9|-|-|TRBJ1-1
CASSLSESQGEAFF
TGTGCCAGCAGCTTATCCGAGTCCCAGGGAGAAGCTTTCTTT
>TRBV25-1|-|-|TRBJ2-6
CASSEWGDPSGANVLTF
TGTGCCAGCAGTGAATGGGGGGACCCCTCTGGGGCCAACGTCCTGACTTTC